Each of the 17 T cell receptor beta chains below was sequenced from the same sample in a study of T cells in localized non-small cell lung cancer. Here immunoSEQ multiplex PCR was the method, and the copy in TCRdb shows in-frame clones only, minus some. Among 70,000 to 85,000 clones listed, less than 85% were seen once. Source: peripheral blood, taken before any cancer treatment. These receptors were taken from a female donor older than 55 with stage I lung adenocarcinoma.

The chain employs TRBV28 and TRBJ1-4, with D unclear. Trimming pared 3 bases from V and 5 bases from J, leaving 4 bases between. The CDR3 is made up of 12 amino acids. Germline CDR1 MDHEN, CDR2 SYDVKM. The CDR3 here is CASSFWNEKLFF. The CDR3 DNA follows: TGTGCCAGCAGTTTCTGGAATGAAAAACTGTTTTTT.

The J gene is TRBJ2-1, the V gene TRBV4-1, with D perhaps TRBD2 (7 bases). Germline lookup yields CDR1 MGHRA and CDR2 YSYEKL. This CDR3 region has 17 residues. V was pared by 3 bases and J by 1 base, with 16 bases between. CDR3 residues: CASSHARGGRSYNEQFF. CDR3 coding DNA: TGCGCCAGCAGCCACGCTAGGGGGGGTAGGTCCTACAATGAGCAGTTCTTC.

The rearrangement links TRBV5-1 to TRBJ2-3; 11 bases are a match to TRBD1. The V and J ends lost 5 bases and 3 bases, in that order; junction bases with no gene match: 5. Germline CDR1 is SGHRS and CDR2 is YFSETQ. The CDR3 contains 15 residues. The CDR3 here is CASSGGQGATDTQYF. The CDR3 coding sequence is TGCGCCAGCAGTGGTGGACAGGGGGCAACAGATACGCAGTATTTT.

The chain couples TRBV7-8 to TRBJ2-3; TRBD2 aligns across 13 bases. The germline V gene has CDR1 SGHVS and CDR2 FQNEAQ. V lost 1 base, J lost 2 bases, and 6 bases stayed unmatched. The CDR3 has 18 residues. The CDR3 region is CASSLGQLAGGNTDTQYF. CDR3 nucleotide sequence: TGTGCCAGCAGCTTAGGGCAACTAGCGGGGGGGAACACAGATACGCAGTATTTT.

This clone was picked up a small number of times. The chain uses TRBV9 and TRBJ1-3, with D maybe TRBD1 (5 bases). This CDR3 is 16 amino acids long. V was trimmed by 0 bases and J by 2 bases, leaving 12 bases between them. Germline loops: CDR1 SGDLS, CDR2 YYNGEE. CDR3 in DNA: TGTGCCAGCAGCGTAGGGGACCTGGGCCCTGGAAACACCATATATTTT. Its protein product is CASSVGDLGPGNTIYF.

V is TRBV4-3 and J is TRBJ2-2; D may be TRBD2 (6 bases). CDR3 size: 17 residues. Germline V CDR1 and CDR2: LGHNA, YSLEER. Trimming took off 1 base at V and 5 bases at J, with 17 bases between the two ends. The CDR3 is CASSQGWGVAGTGELFF. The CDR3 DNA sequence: TGCGCCAGCAGCCAAGGCTGGGGGGTAGCCGGGACCGGGGAGCTGTTTTTT.

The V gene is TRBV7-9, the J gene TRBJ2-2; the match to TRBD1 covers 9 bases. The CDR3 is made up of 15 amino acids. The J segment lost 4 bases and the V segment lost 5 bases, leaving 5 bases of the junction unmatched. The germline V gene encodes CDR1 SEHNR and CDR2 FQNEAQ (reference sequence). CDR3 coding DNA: TGTGCCAGCAGCCCGGGACAGGGAGGCACCGGGGAGCTGTTTTTT. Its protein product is CASSPGQGGTGELFF. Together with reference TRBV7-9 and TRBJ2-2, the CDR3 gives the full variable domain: DTGVSQNPRHKITKRGQNVTFRCDPISEHNRLYWYRQTLGQGPEFLTYFQNEAQLEKSRLLSDRFSAERPKGSFSTLEIQRTEQGDSAMYLCASSPGQGGTGELFFGEGSRLTVL.

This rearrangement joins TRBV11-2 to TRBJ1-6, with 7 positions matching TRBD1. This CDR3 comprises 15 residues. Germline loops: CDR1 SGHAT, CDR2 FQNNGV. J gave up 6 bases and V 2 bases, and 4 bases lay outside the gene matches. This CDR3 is CASSLTGTVNSPLHF. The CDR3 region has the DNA TGTGCCAGCAGCTTAACAGGGACAGTTAATTCACCCCTCCACTTT.

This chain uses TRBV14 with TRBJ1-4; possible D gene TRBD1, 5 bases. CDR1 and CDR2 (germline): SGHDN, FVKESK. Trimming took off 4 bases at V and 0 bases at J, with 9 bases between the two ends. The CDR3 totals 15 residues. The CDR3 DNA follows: TGTGCCAGCAGCCCCCAAGGGGCAACTAATGAAAAACTGTTTTTT. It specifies CASSPQGATNEKLFF.

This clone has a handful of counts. CDR3 in amino acids: CASSVELGGAGNEQFF. The CDR3 DNA reads as TGTGCCAGCAGCGTAGAGCTCGGGGGGGCGGGCAATGAGCAGTTCTTC. The chain employs TRBV9 and TRBJ2-1, with 8 bases matching TRBD2. V shed 0 bases, J shed 6 bases, and the junction held 8 bases outside the gene matches. Germline-derived CDR1 and CDR2 are SGDLS and YYNGEE. This CDR3 region has 16 residues.

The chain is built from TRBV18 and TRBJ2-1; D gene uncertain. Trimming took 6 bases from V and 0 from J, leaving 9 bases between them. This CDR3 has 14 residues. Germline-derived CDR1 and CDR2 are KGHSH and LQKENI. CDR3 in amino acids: CASSPETSYNEQFF. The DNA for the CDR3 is TGTGCCAGCTCCCCGGAAACCTCCTACAATGAGCAGTTCTTC. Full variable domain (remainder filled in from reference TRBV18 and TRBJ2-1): NAGVMQNPRHLVRRRGQEARLRCSPMKGHSHVYWYRQLPEEGLKFMVYLQKENIIDESGMPKERFSAEFPKEGPSILRIQQVVRGDSAAYFCASSPETSYNEQFFGPGTRLTVL.

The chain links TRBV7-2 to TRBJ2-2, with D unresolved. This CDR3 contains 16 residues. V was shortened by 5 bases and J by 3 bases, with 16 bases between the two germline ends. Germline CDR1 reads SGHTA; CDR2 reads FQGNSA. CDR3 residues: CASSPLGVPYTGELFF. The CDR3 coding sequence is TGTGCCAGCAGCCCCCTCGGCGTACCCTACACCGGGGAGCTGTTTTTT.

CDR3 DNA: TGTGCCACCAGCAGAACACTCGACGAGCAGTACTTC. Protein: CATSRTLDEQYF. This chain links TRBV15 with TRBJ2-7; D unresolved. The CDR3 contains 12 residues. From germline, CDR1 is LNHNV and CDR2 YYDKDF (reference sequence). With 2 bases removed from V and 5 bases from J, the gap between germline ends came to 7 bases. Combining the CDR3 with reference TRBV15 and TRBJ2-7 gives the whole variable domain DAMVIQNPRYQVTQFGKPVTLSCSQTLNHNVMYWYQQKSSQAPKLLFHYYDKDFNNEADTPDNFQSRRPNTSFCFLDIRSPGLGDTAMYLCATSRTLDEQYFGPGTRLTVT.

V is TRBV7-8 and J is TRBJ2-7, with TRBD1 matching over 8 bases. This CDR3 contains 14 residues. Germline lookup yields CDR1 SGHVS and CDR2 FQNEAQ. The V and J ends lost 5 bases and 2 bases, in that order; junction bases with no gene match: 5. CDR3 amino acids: CASSARTGPYEQYF. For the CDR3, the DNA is TGTGCCAGCAGCGCGCGGACAGGGCCCTACGAGCAGTACTTC. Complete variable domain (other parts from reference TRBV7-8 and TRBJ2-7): GAGVSQSPRYKVAKRGQDVALRCDPISGHVSLFWYQQALGQGPEFLTYFQNEAQLDKSGLPSDRFFAERPEGSVSTLKIQRTQQEDSAVYLCASSARTGPYEQYFGPGTRLTVT.

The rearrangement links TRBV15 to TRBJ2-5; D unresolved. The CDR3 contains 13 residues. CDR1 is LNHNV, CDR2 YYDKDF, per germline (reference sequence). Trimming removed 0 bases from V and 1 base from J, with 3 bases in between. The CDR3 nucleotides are TGTGCCACCAGCAGAGATCCCCAAGAGACCCAGTACTTC. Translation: CATSRDPQETQYF.

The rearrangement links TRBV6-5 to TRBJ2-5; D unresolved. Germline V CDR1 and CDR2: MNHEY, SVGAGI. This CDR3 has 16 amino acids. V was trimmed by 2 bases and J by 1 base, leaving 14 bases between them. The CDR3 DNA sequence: TGTGCCAGCAGTTACCTGGTGGGTGGACCCCAAGAGACCCAGTACTTC. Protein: CASSYLVGGPQETQYF.

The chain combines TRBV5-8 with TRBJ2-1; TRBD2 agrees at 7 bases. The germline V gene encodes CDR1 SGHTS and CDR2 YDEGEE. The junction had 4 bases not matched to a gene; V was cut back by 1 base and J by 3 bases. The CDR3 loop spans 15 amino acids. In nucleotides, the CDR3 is TGTGCCAGCAGCTTGTCGGCTAGCGGCTACAATGAGCAGTTCTTC. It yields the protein CASSLSASGYNEQFF. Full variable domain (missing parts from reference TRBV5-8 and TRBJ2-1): EAGVTQSPTHLIKTRGQQATLRCSPISGHTSVYWYQQALGLGLQFLLWYDEGEERNRGNFPPRFSGRQFPNYSSELNVNALELEDSALYLCASSLSASGYNEQFFGPGTRLTVL.